A selection of T cell receptor beta chains follows, all from one sample in a study of molecular identifiers for immune sequencing clone quantification. Via MiXCR, TCRdb re-called the PCR reads, giving one row per CDR3 protein. Of under 650,000 distinct CDR3 sequences in the sample, roughly 21% were seen once. Sequenced material: naive CD8+ T cells from blood, with Jurkat cell RNA spiked in. These TCRs come from a human donor in good health. Some libraries in this study had Jurkat cell RNA spiked in. CDR3s include the opening cysteine and the closing phenylalanine or tryptophan. Fields, in order: V gene, D gene, J gene, clone size, CDR3 DNA, CDR3 protein. D genes are given only for firm matches. Only some rows state a clone size, as once, few, many or a class for expanded clones.

>TRBV19|NA|TRBJ1-1|NA
TGTGCCAGTAGTATAGGAGGTTATCCGGCTAAGGACACTGAAGCTTTCTTT
CASSIGGYPAKDTEAFF
>TRBV7-6|TRBD2|TRBJ2-3|many
TGTGCCAGCAGCTTATCCCCGAGCGGGGGGGATGAAGATACGCAGTATTTT
CASSLSPSGGDEDTQYF
>TRBV7-3|NA|TRBJ2-1|few
TGTGCCAGCAGCTCCCACCTAGGCGATGAGCAGTTCTTC
CASSSHLGDEQFF
>TRBV7-9|NA|TRBJ2-3|many
TGTGCCAGCAGCCCCCGGGTTACGCAGTATTTT
CASSPRVTQYF
>TRBV5-1|TRBD1|TRBJ1-1|NA
TGCGCCAGCAGCTTCTATGGGACAGGGAATCTCCTGACTTTCTTT
CASSFYGTGNLLTFF
>TRBV13|TRBD1|TRBJ2-5|many
TGTGCCAGCAGCTTAGGCCCGGGACAGGGGGGAGAGACCCAGTACTTC
CASSLGPGQGGETQYF
>TRBV10-2|NA|TRBJ2-7|many
TGCGCCAGCAGCCCGGGACCGCTAGTCTACGAGCAGTACTTC
CASSPGPLVYEQYF
>TRBV7-9|TRBD1|TRBJ1-2|NA
TGTGCCAGCAGCCCTACAGACAGGGGCTATGGCTACACCTTC
CASSPTDRGYGYTF
>TRBV7-9|NA|TRBJ2-7|NA
TGCGCCAGCAGTTCCCCGGGACCAGCGGCCCACGAGCAGTACTTC
CASSSPGPAAHEQYF
>TRBV27|NA|TRBJ1-1|many
TGTGCCAGCAGTCCGGACTCAACTGAGAACACTGAAGCTTTCTTT
CASSPDSTENTEAFF
>TRBV6-6|NA|TRBJ2-1|once
TGTGCCAGCAGTTACTACTCCCTAGAGCGGGCCCGCTACAATGAGCAGTTCTTC
CASSYYSLERARYNEQFF
>TRBV19|TRBD2|TRBJ2-7|NA
TGTGCCAGTAGTAAACCGACTAGCGGCGTCTACGAGCAGTACTTC
CASSKPTSGVYEQYF
>TRBV19|NA|TRBJ1-2|few
TGTGCCAGTAGTACAGACCCTAACTATGGCTACACCTTC
CASSTDPNYGYTF
>TRBV12-3/TRBV12-4|TRBD1|TRBJ2-7|NA
TGTGCCAGCAGCCCAAGACAGGGGGCCCCGTACGAGCAGTACTTC
CASSPRQGAPYEQYF
>TRBV19|NA|TRBJ2-2|many
TGTGCCAGTAGCATGGGGAGCGGGGAGCTGTTTTTT
CASSMGSGELFF
>TRBV20-1|NA|TRBJ2-5|NA
TGCAGTGCTAGACTCCCCCCCTTGGGCGTAGAGACCCAGTACTTC
CSARLPPLGVETQYF
>TRBV3-1|NA|TRBJ1-5|few
TGTGCCAGCAGCCCCACAGGGTTAGCTCAGCCCCAGCATTTT
CASSPTGLAQPQHF